This is a list of T cell receptor beta chains from one sample in a study of T cells in Graves' hyperthyroidism and ophthalmopathy. TCRdb fed the multiplex PCR reads into MiXCR, producing one record per CDR3 protein. Of some 440,000 distinct CDR3 sequences in the sample, approximately 14% were seen once. The sequencing sample was made of blood. The receptors here all came from a young woman with Graves' hyperthyroidism. Both conserved end residues are part of each CDR3. The D gene is left open where the match is weak. Size tells how often a clone was seen (once, few, many) or the class of an expanded clone, and some rows leave it out.

D gene | J gene | V gene | clone size | CDR3 length | CDR3 DNA | CDR3 protein
- | TRBJ2-1 | TRBV7-6 | many | 16 | TGTGCCAGCAGCTTGGGCCGGGGGTACCATGGCGATGAGCAGTTCTTC | CASSLGRGYHGDEQFF
- | TRBJ2-2 | TRBV2 | many | 14 | TGTGCCAGCCCGTCCCCAAGCAACACCGGGGAGCTGTTTTTT | CASPSPSNTGELFF
- | TRBJ1-4 | TRBV12-3/TRBV12-4 | many | 14 | TGTGCCAGCAGTTTAGCGGCGTTCCATGAAAAACTGTTTTTT | CASSLAAFHEKLFF
- | TRBJ2-1 | TRBV10-3 | many | 14 | TGTGCCATCAGTGAGACGGGGGTATACAATGAGCAGTTCTTC | CAISETGVYNEQFF
- | TRBJ2-7 | TRBV5-1 | many | 15 | TGCGCCAGCAGCCCATTCGGGGGATCCTACTACGAGCAGTACTTC | CASSPFGGSYYEQYF
- | TRBJ1-2 | TRBV19 | many | 15 | TGTGCCAGTAGTATGGGCGGGGGCCTTAACTATGGCTACACCTTC | CASSMGGGLNYGYTF
- | TRBJ1-6 | TRBV6-1 | many | 16 | TGTGCCAGCAGTCGGCCTAAGGGGGTTTATAATTCACCCCTCCACTTT | CASSRPKGVYNSPLHF
TRBD1 | TRBJ2-7 | TRBV18 | many | 15 | TGTGCCAGCTCACCGGACAGGAATCCCTCCTACGAGCAGTACTTC | CASSPDRNPSYEQYF
TRBD1 | TRBJ1-5 | TRBV6-1 | many | 17 | TGTGCCAGCAGTGAAGGTGGAGGGGGCTTTATCAATCAGCCCCAGCATTTT | CASSEGGGGFINQPQHF
- | TRBJ1-5 | TRBV28 | many | 14 | TGTGCCAGCAGTTTTGGCAGGGGAGTTCAGCCCCAGCATTTT | CASSFGRGVQPQHF
- | TRBJ2-7 | TRBV28 | many | 13 | TGTGCCAGCAGTTTAGGCAGGGGCCACGAGCAGTACTTC | CASSLGRGHEQYF
- | TRBJ1-2 | TRBV28 | many | 11 | TGTGCCAGCAGTTTGGTGGATGGCTACACCTTC | CASSLVDGYTF
- | TRBJ2-1 | TRBV3-1 | - | 16 | TGTGCCAGCAGCCGACAGATCTCAGTTTTCTACAATGAGCAGTTCTTC | CASSRQISVFYNEQFF
- | TRBJ2-7 | TRBV10-3 | many | 14 | TGTGCCACGTTTAGGGGTGGCACCTCCTACGAGCAGTACTTC | CATFRGGTSYEQYF
- | TRBJ2-6 | TRBV2 | many | 18 | TGTGCCAGCATCACAAGGACAGTCAAATTCTCTGGGGCCAACGTCCTGACTTTC | CASITRTVKFSGANVLTF
- | TRBJ1-6 | TRBV10-3 | - | 15 | TGTGCCATCAGTGAGTCGGCGGTTCGGGATTCACCCCTCCACTTT | CAISESAVRDSPLHF
- | TRBJ2-5 | TRBV9 | - | 15 | TGTGCCAGCAGCGAGGGGGTGGGAGCGGGAGAGACCCAGTACTTC | CASSEGVGAGETQYF
TRBD1 | TRBJ2-3 | TRBV20-1 | many | 15 | TGCAGTGCTCCGGACAGGGGGCGAGGGGCAGATACGCAGTATTTT | CSAPDRGRGADTQYF
- | TRBJ2-2 | TRBV10-3 | few | 14 | TGTGCCATCAGTAAAAGTCCGAACACCGGGGAGCTGTTTTTT | CAISKSPNTGELFF
TRBD2 | TRBJ2-2 | TRBV3-1 | many | 16 | TGTGCCAGCAGCCGTGGGCTAGCGGGGAACACCGGGGAGCTGTTTTTT | CASSRGLAGNTGELFF